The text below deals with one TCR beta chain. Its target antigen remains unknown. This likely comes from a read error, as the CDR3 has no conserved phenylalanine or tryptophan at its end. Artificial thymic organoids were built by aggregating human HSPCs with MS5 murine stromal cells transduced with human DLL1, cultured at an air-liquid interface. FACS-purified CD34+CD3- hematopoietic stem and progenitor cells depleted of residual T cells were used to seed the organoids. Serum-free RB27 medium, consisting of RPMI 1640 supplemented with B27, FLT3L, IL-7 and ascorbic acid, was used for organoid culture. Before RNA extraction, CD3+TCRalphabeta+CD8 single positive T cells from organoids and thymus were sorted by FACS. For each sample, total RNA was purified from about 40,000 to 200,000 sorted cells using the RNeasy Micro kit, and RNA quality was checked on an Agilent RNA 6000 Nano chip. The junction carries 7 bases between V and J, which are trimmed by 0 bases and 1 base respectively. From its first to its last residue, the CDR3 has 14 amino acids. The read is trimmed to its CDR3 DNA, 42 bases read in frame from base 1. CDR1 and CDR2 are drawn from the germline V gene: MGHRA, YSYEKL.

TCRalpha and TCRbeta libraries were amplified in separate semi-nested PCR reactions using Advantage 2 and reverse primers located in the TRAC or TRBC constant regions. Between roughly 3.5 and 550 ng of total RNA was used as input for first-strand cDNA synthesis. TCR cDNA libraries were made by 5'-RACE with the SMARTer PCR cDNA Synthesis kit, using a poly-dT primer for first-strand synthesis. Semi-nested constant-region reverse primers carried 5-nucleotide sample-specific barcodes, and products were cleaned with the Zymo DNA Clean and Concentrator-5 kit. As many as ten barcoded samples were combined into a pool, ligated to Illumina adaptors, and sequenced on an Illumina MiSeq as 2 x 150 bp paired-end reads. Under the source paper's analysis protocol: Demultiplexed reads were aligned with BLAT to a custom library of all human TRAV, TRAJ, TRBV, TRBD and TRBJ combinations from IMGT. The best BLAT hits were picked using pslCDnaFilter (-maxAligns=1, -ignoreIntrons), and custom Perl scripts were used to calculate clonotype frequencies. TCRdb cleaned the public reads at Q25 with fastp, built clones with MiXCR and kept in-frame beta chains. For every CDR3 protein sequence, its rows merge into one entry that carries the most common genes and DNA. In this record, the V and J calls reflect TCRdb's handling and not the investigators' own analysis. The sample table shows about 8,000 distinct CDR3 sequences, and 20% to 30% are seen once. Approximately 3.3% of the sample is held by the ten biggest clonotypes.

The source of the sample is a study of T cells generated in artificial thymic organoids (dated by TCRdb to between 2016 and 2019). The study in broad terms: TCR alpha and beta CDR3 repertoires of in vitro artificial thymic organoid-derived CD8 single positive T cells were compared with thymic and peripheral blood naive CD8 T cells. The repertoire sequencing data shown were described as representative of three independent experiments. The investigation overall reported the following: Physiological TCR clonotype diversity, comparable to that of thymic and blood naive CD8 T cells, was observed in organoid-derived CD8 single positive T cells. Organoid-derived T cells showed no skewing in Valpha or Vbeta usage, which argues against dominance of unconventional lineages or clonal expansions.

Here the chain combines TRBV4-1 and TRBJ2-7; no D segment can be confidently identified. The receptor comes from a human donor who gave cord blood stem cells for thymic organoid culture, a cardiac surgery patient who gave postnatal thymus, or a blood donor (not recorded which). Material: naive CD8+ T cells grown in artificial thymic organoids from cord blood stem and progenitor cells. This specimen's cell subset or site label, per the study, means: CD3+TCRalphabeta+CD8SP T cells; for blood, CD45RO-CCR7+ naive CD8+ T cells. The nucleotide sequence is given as TGCGCCAGCAGCCAAGAACTCGGTTCCTACGAGCAGTACTCC. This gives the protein CASSQELGSYEQYS.